This TCR beta chain was sequenced for a study of blood T cell repertoires in COVID-19. Per the authors' pipeline: Nucleated cell counts were estimated from reference gene primer amplification. TCRdb's table, derived via immunoSEQ multiplex PCR, lists solely in-frame clones and lacks some. Clone size and the V and J calls come from that table; the DNA yielded D and trimming. Of around 140,000 clones listed, about 80% were seen once; the top ten hold 2% to 3%. The CDR3 is 12 amino acids. V was shortened by 6 bases and J by 5 bases, with 10 bases between the two germline ends. Germline CDR1 MNHEY, CDR2 SVGEGT.

Sample: PBMCs or T cells enriched from blood (not recorded which). This clonotype was sampled from a man aged 35 to 55 with acute COVID-19. This sequence joins TRBV6-2 or TRBV6-3 and TRBJ2-5, with D perhaps TRBD2 (6 bases). The CDR3 region has the DNA TGTGCCAGCAGCCTTCGGGGGGAGACCCAGTACTTC. Protein: CASSLRGETQYF.